What follows are 32 T cell receptor beta chains derived from one specimen sequenced in a study of blood T cell repertoires in COVID-19. Generated by immunoSEQ multiplex PCR, the TCRdb table keeps only in-frame clones and is missing some. The sample carries about 140,000 clones, more than 60% recorded once. The sample was peripheral blood. All receptors derive from a man in his fifties with acute or convalescent COVID-19.

The chain recombines TRBV19 with TRBJ2-1; 9 bases fit TRBD2. Trimming at V came to 2 bases and at J to 8 bases, leaving 10 bases not matched to a gene. This CDR3 comprises 16 residues. Germline V lookup: CDR1 LNHDA, CDR2 SQIVND (reference sequence). The CDR3 spells CASSIRAAGGLHEQFF. The DNA for the CDR3 is TGTGCCAGTAGTATAAGAGCAGCGGGGGGACTACATGAGCAGTTCTTC.

The V and J genes are TRBV5-1 and TRBJ1-1, with unresolved D. V lost 0 bases and J 7 bases, leaving 13 bases between the germline ends. The CDR3 loop spans 14 amino acids. Per germline, CDR1 SGHRS and CDR2 YFSETQ. CDR3 sequence (DNA): TGCGCCAGCAGCTTGGGTAGTTCGGGAAATGAAGCTTTCTTT. This codes for CASSLGSSGNEAFF.

The chain joins TRBV5-1 to TRBJ1-1, with D tentatively TRBD1 (5 bases). The CDR3 contains 16 residues. The V gene lost 0 bases and the J gene lost 5 bases, with 17 bases spanning the gap. The germline V gene encodes CDR1 SGHRS and CDR2 YFSETQ. CDR3 residues: CASSLGSGTGGTEAFF. CDR3 coding DNA: TGCGCCAGCAGCTTGGGCTCCGGAACCGGGGGGACTGAAGCTTTCTTT.

The chain carries TRBV15 and TRBJ2-5; 8 bases match TRBD1. J lost 5 bases, V lost 3 bases, and 8 bases had no gene match. The CDR3 consists of 15 residues. The germline V gene encodes CDR1 LNHNV and CDR2 YYDKDF (reference sequence). CDR3 DNA: TGTGCCACCAGCAGGGCGATGGACAGGGATGAGACCCAGTACTTC. Translation gives CATSRAMDRDETQYF.

In the case of this clone: The sample contains more than one DNA sequence encoding this CDR3. The rearrangement joins TRBV9 to TRBJ2-5; 7 nucleotides agree with TRBD2. The CDR3 is 14 residues long. The J segment lost 6 bases and the V segment lost 0 bases, leaving 5 bases of the junction unmatched. Germline CDR1 SGDLS, CDR2 YYNGEE. CDR3 loop: CASSVDGGGKTQYF. The CDR3 bases are TGTGCCAGCAGCGTAGATGGGGGGGGAAAGACCCAGTACTTC.

The chain has TRBV19 and TRBJ2-5; 8 nucleotides agree with TRBD1. The CDR3 consists of 13 residues. V lost 5 bases to trimming and J lost 5 bases; unmatched junction nucleotides: 4. Germline CDR1 is LNHDA and CDR2 is SQIVND (reference sequence). DNA for the CDR3: TGTGCCAGTAGTGGACAGGGTAGGGAGACCCAGTACTTC. This codes for CASSGQGRETQYF.

V is TRBV9 and J is TRBJ1-5, with TRBD1 matching over 10 bases. The length of the CDR3 is 14 residues. V shed 7 bases, J shed 0 bases, and the junction held 1 base outside the gene matches. Looked up from germline, CDR1 is SGDLS and CDR2 is YYNGEE. The CDR3 protein is CASGTGASNQPQHF. The CDR3 bases are TGTGCCAGCGGGACAGGGGCTAGCAATCAGCCCCAGCATTTT.

This clone was observed once. The V gene is TRBV19, the J gene TRBJ1-1; no definite D call. This CDR3 spans 14 amino acids. Germline loops: CDR1 LNHDA, CDR2 SQIVND (reference sequence). Between the trimmed V and J ends, which lost 7 bases and 6 bases, there was a span of 18 bases. The CDR3 sequence is CASTTQVVGSEAFF. The CDR3 DNA is TGTGCCAGTACCACGCAGGTCGTCGGTTCTGAAGCTTTCTTT.

This chain links TRBV9 with TRBJ2-2; TRBD2 matches at 8 bases. This CDR3 spans 16 amino acids. With V trimmed by 0 bases and J by 1 base, 2 bases remained unmatched. Germline CDR1 reads SGDLS; CDR2 reads YYNGEE. CDR3 protein: CASSVGSGGNTGELFF. The CDR3 bases are TGTGCCAGCAGCGTAGGCAGCGGGGGGAACACCGGGGAGCTGTTTTTT.

This clone was seen repeatedly, ten times or more. The chain recombines TRBV5-1 with TRBJ2-7, with 7 bases lining up with TRBD2. This CDR3 is 14 amino acids long. CDR1 is SGHRS and CDR2 is YFSETQ in the germline V gene. V dropped 4 bases and J dropped 2; count of bases not matched to a gene: 6. The CDR3 nucleotides are TGCGCCAGCAGCCCCCTTGGGGGGGCCTACGAGCAGTACTTC. This gives the protein CASSPLGGAYEQYF.

The rearrangement links TRBV5-5 to TRBJ2-7, with D possibly matching TRBD2 (5 bases). Germline CDR1 SGHKS, CDR2 YYEKEE (reference sequence). The CDR3 loop spans 13 amino acids. Between the trimmed V and J ends, which lost 3 bases and 12 bases, there was a span of 19 bases. CDR3: CASSWRLGAEGYV. The CDR3 coding sequence is TGTGCCAGCAGCTGGCGGTTAGGTGCTGAGGGGTACGTC.

This sequence joins TRBV7-2 and TRBJ2-7; 7 positions match TRBD1. The ends lost 8 bases at V and 2 bases at J; junction bases unmatched: 12. Germline CDR1 is SGHTA and CDR2 is FQGNSA. CDR3 length: 15 amino acids. Written as DNA, the CDR3 is TGTGCCAGCGTACTTACAGGGGCAGGAACCTACGAGCAGTACTTC. Encoded protein: CASVLTGAGTYEQYF.

Comment on this clone: A read error may produce the germline difference seen at one junction end. J is TRBJ1-2 and V is TRBV6-1; D is perhaps TRBD1 (6 bases). The CDR3 is 16 amino acids. Looked up from germline, CDR1 is MNHNS and CDR2 is SASEGT. This CDR3 reads CASNEQSGTLNYGYTF. CDR3 bases: TGTGCCAGCAATGAACAGTCCGGGACACTTAACTATGGCTACACCTTC.

The chain has TRBV10-3 and TRBJ1-2; D may be TRBD1 (6 bases). Per the germline V gene, CDR1 is ENHRY and CDR2 is SYGVKD. V was clipped by 0 bases and J by 8 bases, with 7 bases between them. The CDR3 has 12 residues. The CDR3 sequence is CAISESGGGYTF. CDR3 sequence (DNA): TGTGCCATCAGTGAGTCAGGGGGAGGCTACACCTTC.

The chain uses TRBV10-2 and TRBJ2-2; the match to TRBD2 covers 10 bases. CDR1 and CDR2 from the germline V gene are WSHSY and SAAADI. This CDR3 comprises 16 residues. V lost 7 bases and J lost 0; bases outside the gene matches: 5. The CDR3 reads CASTKSGGANTGELFF. The DNA for the CDR3 is TGCGCCAGCACGAAAAGCGGGGGGGCGAACACCGGGGAGCTGTTTTTT.

This sequence joins TRBV30 and TRBJ1-5; D is unclear. The CDR3 has 13 amino acids. Trimming removed 0 bases from V and 7 bases from J, with 10 bases in between. Germline CDR1 is GTSNPN and CDR2 is SVGIG (reference sequence). The CDR3 DNA follows: TGTGCCTGGAGTGTAGACATTGGGCAGCCCCAGCATTTT. It translates to CAWSVDIGQPQHF.

In its sample, this clone was seen a few times. This chain uses TRBV5-5 with TRBJ2-7; 8 nucleotides line up with TRBD1. This CDR3 is built from 13 residues. Germline V lookup: CDR1 SGHKS, CDR2 YYEKEE (reference sequence). Losses at the gene ends were 1 base for V and 7 bases for J; bases not matched to a gene: 4. CDR3 amino acids: CASSLIQGGEQYV. DNA of the CDR3: TGTGCCAGCAGCTTGATACAGGGGGGTGAGCAGTACGTC.

V is TRBV15 and J is TRBJ2-3; 11 bases match TRBD1. Germline CDR1 is LNHNV and CDR2 is YYDKDF (reference sequence). The CDR3 runs 17 residues. V lost 0 bases, J lost 5 bases, and 7 bases stayed unmatched. The CDR3 DNA reads as TGTGCCACCAGCAGAGATCTAGGACAGGGGGCGGAAGATACGCAGTATTTT. Amino acids: CATSRDLGQGAEDTQYF.

The chain links TRBV30 to TRBJ2-5; 9 bases match TRBD1. Germline CDR1 and CDR2: GTSNPN and SVGIG (reference sequence). The V segment lost 2 bases and the J segment 5 bases; nucleotides outside the gene matches: 9. The CDR3 contains 15 residues. CDR3 nucleotides: TGTGCCTGGAGTATCACACAGGGGGCCCAGGAGACCCAGTACTTC. It specifies CAWSITQGAQETQYF.

V is TRBV5-1 and J is TRBJ1-2; possible D gene TRBD1, 5 bases. V was cut by 0 bases and J by 4 bases, with 10 bases left in between. The CDR3 totals 14 residues. CDR1 and CDR2 (germline): SGHRS, YFSETQ. In nucleotides, the CDR3 is TGCGCCAGCAGCTTGGACAGGAATAGCTATGGCTACACCTTC. This translates into CASSLDRNSYGYTF.

The rearrangement uses TRBV6-2 or TRBV6-3 and TRBJ2-7; 7 bases are a match to TRBD1. J was trimmed by 5 bases and V by 4 bases; bases with no gene match: 5. In germline, CDR1 is MNHEY, CDR2 SVGEGT. This CDR3 comprises 13 residues. The CDR3 DNA reads as TGTGCCAGCAGTTGGCGACAGGGCGACGAGCAGTACGTC. Encoded protein: CASSWRQGDEQYV.

Regarding this clone: Additional DNA sequences in this sample encode the identical CDR3. The chain joins TRBV2 to TRBJ2-3; 9 nucleotides line up with TRBD1. The V gene's germline CDR1 is SNHLY and CDR2 FYNNEI. The junction had 2 bases not matched to a gene; V was cut back by 7 bases and J by 3 bases. The CDR3 is 13 amino acids. The CDR3 loop is CASTGQGTDTQYF. CDR3 bases: TGTGCCAGCACGGGACAGGGAACAGATACGCAGTATTTT.

The chain uses TRBV27 and TRBJ1-5, with D perhaps matching TRBD1 (6 bases). The CDR3 spans 14 residues. V lost 5 bases, J lost 3 bases, and 11 bases lay in between. CDR1 and CDR2 (germline): MNHEY, SMNVEV (reference sequence). The CDR3 sequence is CASSPGQTNQPQHF. DNA for the CDR3: TGTGCCAGCAGTCCAGGACAGACCAATCAGCCCCAGCATTTT.

The CDR3 here is CASRPVGTLNTEAFF. The CDR3 region has the DNA TGTGCCAGCAGACCGGTAGGGACATTGAACACTGAAGCTTTCTTT. The chain joins TRBV18 to TRBJ1-1; tentatively, D is TRBD1 (6 bases). Germline V lookup: CDR1 KGHSH, CDR2 LQKENI. Trimming removed 8 bases from V and 0 bases from J, with 16 bases in between. The CDR3 sequence is 15 residues long.

The chain couples TRBV10-1 to TRBJ2-3; D is perhaps TRBD1 (5 bases). CDR1 is WNHNN, CDR2 SYGVQD, per germline (reference sequence). CDR3 length: 15 amino acids. With 3 bases removed from V and 1 base from J, the gap between germline ends came to 11 bases. The CDR3 coding sequence is TGCGCCAGCAGTGAAGGGGAATTCGGCACAGATACGCAGTATTTT. Residues: CASSEGEFGTDTQYF.

This clone was recorded only once. The chain combines TRBV28 with TRBJ2-7; 7 positions match TRBD2. In germline, CDR1 is MDHEN, CDR2 SYDVKM. The J segment lost 2 bases and the V segment lost 6 bases, leaving 7 bases of the junction unmatched. The CDR3 covers 14 residues. The CDR3 is CASSPAGVAYEQYV. CDR3 DNA sequence: TGTGCCAGCAGCCCCGCGGGGGTCGCCTACGAGCAGTACGTC.

The gene calls are TRBV27 and TRBJ2-7, with D tentatively TRBD1 (5 bases). The V gene lost 5 bases and the J gene lost 5 bases, with 22 bases spanning the gap. This CDR3 is built from 16 residues. The germline V gene has CDR1 MNHEY and CDR2 SMNVEV (reference sequence). For the CDR3, the DNA is TGTGCCAGCAGTCGAATCGGCTATCAGGGCGTACACGAGCAGTACGTC. Residues: CASSRIGYQGVHEQYV.

V is TRBV5-4 and J is TRBJ1-2, with D perhaps TRBD1 (5 bases). The germline V gene has CDR1 SGHNT and CDR2 YYREEE (reference sequence). This CDR3 contains 17 residues. Deletions cut 1 base from V and 2 bases from J, with 18 bases between. Here the CDR3 DNA reads TGTGCCAGCAGCTTGAACGGCAGGGCGCGACCAAACTATGGCTACACCTTC. This translates into CASSLNGRARPNYGYTF. Full variable domain (outside the CDR3, taken from reference TRBV5-4 and TRBJ1-2): ETGVTQSPTHLIKTRGQQVTLRCSSQSGHNTVSWYQQALGQGPQFIFQYYREEENGRGNFPPRFSGLQFPNYSSELNVNALELDDSALYLCASSLNGRARPNYGYTFGSGTRLTVV.

The chain carries TRBV5-5 and TRBJ2-7, with D possibly matching TRBD2 (6 bases). CDR3 length: 13 residues. Germline loops: CDR1 SGHKS, CDR2 YYEKEE (reference sequence). The V and J ends lost 0 bases and 5 bases respectively, with 9 bases between them. The CDR3 DNA sequence: TGTGCCAGCAGCTTGGTGGGGGGTGACGAGCAGTACGTC. Protein sequence: CASSLVGGDEQYV.

This clone has just a few counts. The chain combines TRBV10-3 with TRBJ2-2; a possible D gene is TRBD2 (6 bases). Germline values: CDR1 ENHRY, CDR2 SYGVKD. V was trimmed by 0 bases and J by 1 base, leaving 9 bases between them. The CDR3 runs to 16 residues. The CDR3 sequence: CAISESWGLNTGELFF. The CDR3 DNA sequence: TGTGCCATCAGTGAGTCTTGGGGACTGAACACCGGGGAGCTGTTTTTT.

The chain is built from TRBV6-6 and TRBJ1-5; TRBD1 is a possible D gene (5 bases). V dropped 5 bases and J dropped 1 base, with 18 bases sitting between them. The CDR3 length is 17 residues. Germline values: CDR1 MNHNY, CDR2 SVGAGI (reference sequence). CDR3 sequence reads: CASSRSGGAGSNQPQHF. The CDR3 bases are TGTGCCAGCAGTCGATCGGGAGGGGCTGGCAGCAATCAGCCCCAGCATTTT.

This sequence joins TRBV7-9 and TRBJ2-5; D is unclear. V dropped 1 base and J dropped 5 bases, with 8 bases sitting between them. This CDR3 has 13 amino acids. In germline, CDR1 is SEHNR, CDR2 FQNEAQ (reference sequence). CDR3 amino acids: CASSLVVPETQYF. CDR3 bases: TGTGCCAGCAGCTTAGTAGTCCCGGAGACCCAGTACTTC.